Listed below are T cell receptor beta chains from one sample, sequenced in a study of T-cell reconstitution after alpha-beta-depleted transplantation in children. TCRdb re-called the PCR reads through MiXCR, storing one row per CDR3 protein. The table shows around 64,000 distinct CDR3 sequences, with approximately 11% occurring only once. Material: PBMCs, obtained before TCRalphabeta/CD19-depleted stem cell transplant. The receptors were gathered from a boy aged 10-17 years with acute myeloid leukemia, due to receive a stem cell transplant. Each CDR3 is given with its conserved first and last residue. Each record gives: CDR3 protein, CDR3 DNA, D gene, J gene, clone size, V gene. The D gene is left open where the match is weak. Sizes are listed as once, few, many or a size class.

cdr3_aa: CASSKEGGWGIETQYF
cdr3_nt: TGTGCCAGCAGCAAAGAAGGGGGCTGGGGTATAGAGACCCAGTACTTC
d_call: TRBD1
j_call: TRBJ2-5
clone_size: few
v_call: TRBV6-1

cdr3_aa: CAWSGTLYNEQFF
cdr3_nt: TGTGCCTGGAGCGGGACACTATACAATGAGCAGTTCTTC
d_call: NA
j_call: TRBJ2-1
clone_size: many
v_call: TRBV30

cdr3_aa: CASSLGGGGTGELFF
cdr3_nt: TGTGCCAGCAGCTTGGGAGGGGGCGGAACCGGGGAGCTGTTTTTT
d_call: TRBD1
j_call: TRBJ2-2
clone_size: many
v_call: TRBV5-4

cdr3_aa: CASSLLETEKLFF
cdr3_nt: TGTGCCAGCAGTTTATTGGAGACGGAAAAACTGTTTTTT
d_call: NA
j_call: TRBJ1-4
clone_size: many
v_call: TRBV28

cdr3_aa: CASSLLAWSATDTQYF
cdr3_nt: TGTGCCAGCAGTTTACTAGCTTGGTCGGCGACAGATACGCAGTATTTT
d_call: NA
j_call: TRBJ2-3
clone_size: many
v_call: TRBV27

cdr3_aa: CASSRSSGHNYGYTF
cdr3_nt: TGTGCCAGCAGCCGATCCTCGGGACATAACTATGGCTACACCTTC
d_call: NA
j_call: TRBJ1-2
clone_size: many
v_call: TRBV14

cdr3_aa: CASTRTAGTGSYNEQFF
cdr3_nt: TGTGCCAGCACCAGGACGGCCGGGACAGGGTCCTACAATGAGCAGTTCTTC
d_call: TRBD1
j_call: TRBJ2-1
clone_size: many
v_call: TRBV7-9

cdr3_aa: CASSDSTGVGADTQYF
cdr3_nt: TGTGCCAGCAGTGACTCGACAGGGGTGGGCGCAGATACGCAGTATTTT
d_call: TRBD1
j_call: TRBJ2-3
clone_size: many
v_call: TRBV6-4

cdr3_aa: CASSQDRRNEQFF
cdr3_nt: TGTGCCAGCAGCCAAGATCGGAGGAATGAGCAGTTCTTC
d_call: NA
j_call: TRBJ2-1
clone_size: many
v_call: TRBV14

cdr3_aa: CASSLNGTGEQFF
cdr3_nt: TGTGCCAGCAGTTTGAACGGGACTGGTGAGCAGTTCTTC
d_call: NA
j_call: TRBJ2-1
clone_size: few
v_call: TRBV12-3/TRBV12-4

cdr3_aa: CASSSLYQETQYF
cdr3_nt: TGTGCCAGCAGCTCCCTATACCAAGAGACCCAGTACTTC
d_call: NA
j_call: TRBJ2-5
clone_size: many
v_call: TRBV7-2

cdr3_aa: CSGDRFNNEQFF
cdr3_nt: TGCAGTGGGGACAGGTTCAACAATGAGCAGTTCTTC
d_call: TRBD1
j_call: TRBJ2-1
clone_size: many
v_call: TRBV29-1